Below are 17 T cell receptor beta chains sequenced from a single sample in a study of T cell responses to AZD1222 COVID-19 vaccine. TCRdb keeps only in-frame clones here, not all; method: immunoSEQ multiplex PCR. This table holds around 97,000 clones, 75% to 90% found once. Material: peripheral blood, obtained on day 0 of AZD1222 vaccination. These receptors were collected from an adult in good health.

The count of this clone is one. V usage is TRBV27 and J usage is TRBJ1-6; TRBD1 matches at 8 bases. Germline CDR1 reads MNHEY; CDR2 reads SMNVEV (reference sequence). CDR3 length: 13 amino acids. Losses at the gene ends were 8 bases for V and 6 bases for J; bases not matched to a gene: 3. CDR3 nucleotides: TGTGCCAGCCAACAGGGGGTTAATTCACCCCTCCACTTT. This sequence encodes CASQQGVNSPLHF.

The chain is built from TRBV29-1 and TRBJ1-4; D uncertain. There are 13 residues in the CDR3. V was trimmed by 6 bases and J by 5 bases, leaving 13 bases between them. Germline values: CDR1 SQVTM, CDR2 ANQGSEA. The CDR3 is CSVAGKQNEKLFF. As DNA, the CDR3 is TGCAGCGTCGCGGGGAAGCAAAATGAAAAACTGTTTTTT. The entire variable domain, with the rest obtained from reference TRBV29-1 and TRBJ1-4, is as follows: SAVISQKPSRDICQRGTSLTIQCQVDSQVTMMFWYRQQPGQSLTLIATANQGSEATYESGFVIDKFPISRPNLTFSTLTVSNMSPEDSSIYLCSVAGKQNEKLFFGSGTQLSVL.

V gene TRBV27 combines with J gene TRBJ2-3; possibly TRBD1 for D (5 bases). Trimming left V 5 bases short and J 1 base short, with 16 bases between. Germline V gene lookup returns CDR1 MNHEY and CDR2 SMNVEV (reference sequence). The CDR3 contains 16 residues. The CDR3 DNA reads TGTGCCAGCAGTCCCAATCAGGGTCGTGGCACAGATACGCAGTATTTT. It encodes CASSPNQGRGTDTQYF.

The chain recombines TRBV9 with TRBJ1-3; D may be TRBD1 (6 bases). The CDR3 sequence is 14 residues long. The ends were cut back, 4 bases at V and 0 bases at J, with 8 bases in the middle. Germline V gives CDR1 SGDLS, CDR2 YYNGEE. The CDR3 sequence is CASSPGASGNTIYF. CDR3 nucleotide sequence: TGTGCCAGCAGCCCGGGGGCCTCTGGAAACACCATATATTTT.

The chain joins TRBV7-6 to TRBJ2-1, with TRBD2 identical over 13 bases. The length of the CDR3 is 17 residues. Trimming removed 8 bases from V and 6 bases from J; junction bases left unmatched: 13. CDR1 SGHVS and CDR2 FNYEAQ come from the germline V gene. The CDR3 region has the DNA TGTGCCAGCGTACCAACTAGCGGGGGGGCTTTGGTCAATGAGCAGTTCTTC. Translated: CASVPTSGGALVNEQFF.

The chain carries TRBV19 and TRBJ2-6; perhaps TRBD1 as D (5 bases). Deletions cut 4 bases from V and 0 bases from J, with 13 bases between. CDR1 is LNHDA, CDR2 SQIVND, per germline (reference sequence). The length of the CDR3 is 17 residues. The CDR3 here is CASSRQSMNSGANVLTF. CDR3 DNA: TGTGCCAGTAGTAGACAGAGCATGAACTCTGGGGCCAACGTCCTGACTTTC.

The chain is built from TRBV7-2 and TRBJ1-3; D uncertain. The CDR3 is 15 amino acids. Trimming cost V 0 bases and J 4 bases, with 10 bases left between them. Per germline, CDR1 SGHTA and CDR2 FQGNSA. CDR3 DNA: TGTGCCAGCAGCTTAGCGGCGGGGTTCGGAAACACCATATATTTT. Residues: CASSLAAGFGNTIYF.

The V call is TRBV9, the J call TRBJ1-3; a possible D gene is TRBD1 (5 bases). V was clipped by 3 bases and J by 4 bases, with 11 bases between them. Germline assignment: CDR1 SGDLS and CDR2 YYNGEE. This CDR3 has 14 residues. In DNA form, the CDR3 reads TGTGCCAGCAGCGAAGGGGTTTGGGGAAACACCATATATTTT. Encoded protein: CASSEGVWGNTIYF.

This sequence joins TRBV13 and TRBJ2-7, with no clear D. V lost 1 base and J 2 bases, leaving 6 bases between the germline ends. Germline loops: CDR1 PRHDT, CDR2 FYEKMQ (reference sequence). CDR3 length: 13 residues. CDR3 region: CASSLATTYEQYF. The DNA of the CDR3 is TGTGCCAGCAGCTTAGCGACCACCTACGAGCAGTACTTC.

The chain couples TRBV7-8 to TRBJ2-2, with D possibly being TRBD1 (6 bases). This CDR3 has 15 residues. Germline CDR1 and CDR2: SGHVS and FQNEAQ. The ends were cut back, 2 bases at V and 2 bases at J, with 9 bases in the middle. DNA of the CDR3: TGTGCCAGCAGCTTATTTGGGGGCAACACCGGGGAGCTGTTTTTT. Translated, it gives CASSLFGGNTGELFF.

The CDR3 protein is CASTLDSAGLTEAFF. The DNA of the CDR3 is TGCGCCAGCACCCTGGACTCGGCAGGGTTAACTGAAGCTTTCTTT. This rearrangement joins TRBV5-1 to TRBJ1-1; weak D call: TRBD1 (5 bases). The ends were cut back, 6 bases at V and 5 bases at J, with 20 bases in the middle. The CDR3 contains 15 residues. CDR1 is SGHRS, CDR2 YFSETQ, per germline.

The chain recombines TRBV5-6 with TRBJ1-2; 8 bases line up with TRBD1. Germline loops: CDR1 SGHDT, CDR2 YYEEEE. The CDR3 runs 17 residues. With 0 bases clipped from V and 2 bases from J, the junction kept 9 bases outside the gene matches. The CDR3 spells CASSLDGTGDSNYGYTF. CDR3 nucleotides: TGTGCCAGCAGCTTGGACGGGACAGGAGACTCCAACTATGGCTACACCTTC. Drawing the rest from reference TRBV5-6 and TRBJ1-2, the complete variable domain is DAGVTQSPTHLIKTRGQQVTLRCSPKSGHDTVSWYQQALGQGPQFIFQYYEEEERQRGNFPDRFSGHQFPNYSSELNVNALLLGDSALYLCASSLDGTGDSNYGYTFGSGTRLTVV.

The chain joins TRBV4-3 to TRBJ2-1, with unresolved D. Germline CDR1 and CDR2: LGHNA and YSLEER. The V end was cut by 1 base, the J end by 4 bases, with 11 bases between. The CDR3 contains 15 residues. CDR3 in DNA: TGCGCCAGCAGCCAAGTATGTCAGTGGTACAATGAGCAGTTCTTC. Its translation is CASSQVCQWYNEQFF.

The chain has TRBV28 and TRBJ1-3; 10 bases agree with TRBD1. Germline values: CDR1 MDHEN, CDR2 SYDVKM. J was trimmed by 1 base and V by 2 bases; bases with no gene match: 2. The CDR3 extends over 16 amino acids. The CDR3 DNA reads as TGTGCCAGCAGTTTACCGGGACAGGGGTCTGGAAACACCATATATTTT. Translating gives CASSLPGQGSGNTIYF.

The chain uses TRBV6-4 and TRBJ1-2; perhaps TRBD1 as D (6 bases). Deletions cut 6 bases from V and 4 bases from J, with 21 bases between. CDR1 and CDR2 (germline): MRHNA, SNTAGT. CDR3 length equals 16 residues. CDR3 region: CASSEDPGGEGYGYTF. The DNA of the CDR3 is TGTGCCAGCAGCGAGGACCCGGGGGGCGAAGGCTATGGCTACACCTTC.

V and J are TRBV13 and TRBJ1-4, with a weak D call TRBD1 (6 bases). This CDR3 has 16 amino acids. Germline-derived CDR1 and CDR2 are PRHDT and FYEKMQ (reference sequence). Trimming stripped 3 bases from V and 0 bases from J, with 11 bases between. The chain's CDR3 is CASSLRGAATNEKLFF. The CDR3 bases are TGTGCCAGCAGCTTGCGGGGGGCGGCAACTAATGAAAAACTGTTTTTT. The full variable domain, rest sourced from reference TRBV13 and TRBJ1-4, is AAGVIQSPRHLIKEKRETATLKCYPIPRHDTVYWYQQGPGQDPQFLISFYEKMQSDKGSIPDRFSAQQFSDYHSELNMSSLELGDSALYFCASSLRGAATNEKLFFGSGTQLSVL.

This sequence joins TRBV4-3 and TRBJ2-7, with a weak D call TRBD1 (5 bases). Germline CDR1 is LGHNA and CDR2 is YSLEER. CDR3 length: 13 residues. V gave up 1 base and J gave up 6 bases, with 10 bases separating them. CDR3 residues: CASSQVQGGEQYF. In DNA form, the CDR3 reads TGCGCCAGCAGCCAAGTCCAGGGTGGCGAGCAGTACTTC.